The text below deals with one T cell receptor beta chain. The primer mix had 60 Vbeta and 13 Jbeta primers. The data were produced by immunoSEQ multiplex PCR, yet TCRdb's version contains in-frame clones alone and is incomplete. The profile shows 100,000 to 120,000 clones, about 73% of them singletons. The data stem from a study of cytomegalovirus exposure and HLA in healthy donors. The CDR3 has 13 amino acids. The V and J ends lost 1 base and 3 bases respectively, with 7 bases between them. Germline V gene sequence: CDR1 SGHRS, CDR2 YFSETQ. The clonotype originates from a woman aged 25-40 years in good health and CMV-seronegative. The sequenced sample consisted of PBMCs. V and J are TRBV5-1 and TRBJ1-2; maybe TRBD1 (6 bases). The CDR3 is CASSLNRDYGYTF. CDR3 nucleotides: TGCGCCAGCAGCTTGAACAGGGACTATGGCTACACCTTC. Together with reference TRBV5-1 and TRBJ1-2, the CDR3 gives the full variable domain: KAGVTQTPRYLIKTRGQQVTLSCSPISGHRSVSWYQQTPGQGLQFLFEYFSETQRNKGNFPGRFSGRQFSNSRSEMNVSTLELGDSALYLCASSLNRDYGYTFGSGTRLTVV.